These 9 T cell receptor beta chains were all obtained from the same sample, sequenced in a study of response to subunit inactivated influenza vaccine. A single record per CDR3 protein comes from TCRdb applying MiXCR to the RT-PCR reads. The repertoire holds about 540,000 distinct CDR3 sequences, with approximately 20% as singletons. These sequences were also reported in another study, on T cells expressing NK-cell markers. According to that study: UMIs were included in TCR beta cDNA generated by 5'RACE template switching.

Sequencing used CD4+ T cells sorted from PBMCs, obtained roughly 13 days after vaccination. These receptors all stem from a man aged 45-60 years who received an inactivated influenza vaccine.

The chain employs TRBV2 and TRBJ2-3; 7 bases line up with TRBD1. This CDR3 is built from 14 residues. The germline V gene has CDR1 SNHLY and CDR2 FYNNEI. V was clipped by 4 bases and J by 2 bases; unmatched bases: 3. CDR3 sequence (DNA): TGTGCCAGCAGTGGACAGGGCTACACAGATACGCAGTATTTT. Translated, it gives CASSGQGYTDTQYF. The variable domain in full, with the rest retrieved from reference TRBV2 and TRBJ2-3, is EPEVTQTPSHQVTQMGQEVILRCVPISNHLYFYWYRQILGQKVEFLVSFYNNEISEKSEIFDDQFSVERPDGSNFTLKIRSTKLEDSAMYFCASSGQGYTDTQYFGPGTRLTVL.

V gene TRBV14 combines with J gene TRBJ2-2; 8 positions agree with TRBD1. V was clipped by 3 bases and J by 5 bases; unmatched bases: 2. The germline V gene has CDR1 SGHDN and CDR2 FVKESK. The CDR3 contains 14 residues. CDR3 sequence (DNA): TGTGCCAGCAGCCAGAACAGGGGGACCGGGGAGCTGTTTTTT. It specifies CASSQNRGTGELFF.

The chain recombines TRBV24-1 with TRBJ2-5; 13 nucleotides align to TRBD2. This CDR3 is 16 amino acids long. The junction had 3 bases not matched to a gene; V was cut back by 2 bases and J by 4 bases. CDR1 and CDR2 from the germline V gene are KGHDR and SFDVKD. CDR3 nucleotide sequence: TGTGCCACCAGTGATTCGACTAGCGGGAGGAGAGAGACCCAGTACTTC. It codes for CATSDSTSGRRETQYF.

This clonotype was recorded a few times. The chain combines TRBV5-1 with TRBJ2-7; D perhaps matches TRBD1 (5 bases). The CDR3 covers 15 residues. CDR1 SGHRS and CDR2 YFSETQ come from the germline V gene. V shed 0 bases and J shed 2 bases, with 12 bases lying between them. The CDR3 loop reads CASSLAAQGAYEQYF. For the CDR3, the DNA is TGCGCCAGCAGCTTGGCCGCGCAGGGCGCCTACGAGCAGTACTTC.

The gene calls are TRBV29-1 and TRBJ1-6; D is perhaps TRBD1 (5 bases). Germline-derived CDR1 and CDR2 are SQVTM and ANQGSEA. The CDR3 has 12 amino acids. The CDR3 DNA follows: TGCGGTGTTGGGGGGATTAATTCACCCCTCCACTTT. It is translated as CGVGGINSPLHF.

J is TRBJ1-5 and V is TRBV12-3 or TRBV12-4, with D perhaps matching TRBD1 (5 bases). V was cut by 3 bases and J by 0 bases, with 6 bases left in between. This CDR3 comprises 14 residues. CDR3 bases: TGTGCCAGCAGTTTCAGGGTTAGCAATCAGCCCCAGCATTTT. This translates into CASSFRVSNQPQHF.

This clonotype came up a few times. The genes are TRBV25-1 and TRBJ1-6; D is ambiguous. Trimming removed 6 bases from V and 5 bases from J, with 14 bases in between. Germline V CDR1 and CDR2: MGHDK, SYGVNS. There are 15 residues in the CDR3. As DNA, the CDR3 is TGTGCCAGCAGGCCCCCCTCAGCTCATAATTCACCCCTCCACTTT. It yields the protein CASRPPSAHNSPLHF.

J is TRBJ2-7 and V is TRBV5-1, with 7 bases matching TRBD2. CDR1 is SGHRS and CDR2 is YFSETQ in the germline V gene. J gave up 6 bases and V 4 bases, and 7 bases lay outside the gene matches. The CDR3 contains 13 residues. CDR3: CASSQRGDSEQYF. DNA for the CDR3: TGCGCCAGCAGCCAGCGGGGCGACAGCGAGCAGTACTTC. Drawing the rest from reference TRBV5-1 and TRBJ2-7, the complete variable domain is KAGVTQTPRYLIKTRGQQVTLSCSPISGHRSVSWYQQTPGQGLQFLFEYFSETQRNKGNFPGRFSGRQFSNSRSEMNVSTLELGDSALYLCASSQRGDSEQYFGPGTRLTVT.

This clonotype was picked up many times. The chain employs TRBV28 and TRBJ2-3; D possibly uses TRBD1 or TRBD2 (5 bases each). This CDR3 has 17 amino acids. The germline V gene has CDR1 MDHEN and CDR2 SYDVKM. Trimming stripped 5 bases from V and 0 bases from J, with 18 bases between. In nucleotides, the CDR3 is TGTGCCAGCAGTATACTATCCGGGACGACTAGCACAGATACGCAGTATTTT. Translating gives CASSILSGTTSTDTQYF.